This T cell receptor (beta chain) was identified in a study of T cells in Graves' hyperthyroidism and ophthalmopathy. Findings of the study overall: Blood held most thyroid clonotypes expanded above 0.001 frequency.

The study based diagnoses on clinical symptoms, serum thyroxine and TRAb, thyroid ultrasound and orbital computed tomography. The CDR3 contains 13 residues. V dropped 6 bases and J dropped 12 bases, with 18 bases sitting between them. Germline V lookup: CDR1 MNHEY, CDR2 SVGEGT. Amplified TCR beta CDR3 regions came from RNA transcripts. HTBI primers were employed in a first-round RT-PCR of the TCR CDR3. MiXCR, applied by TCRdb to the multiplex PCR reads, yields one record per CDR3 protein. The profile shows a few hundred thousand distinct CDR3 sequences, about 18% of them singletons. Ten or more counts support this clonotype. No antigen is known for it.

The sequencing sample was made of blood. This receptor was obtained from a woman aged 55-69 years with Graves' ophthalmopathy. This chain connects TRBV6-2 or TRBV6-3 to TRBJ1-5; possibly TRBD1 for D (5 bases). CDR3 sequence (DNA): TGTGCCAGCAGCGACAGAATGTTGGATCGCCAGCATTTT. Encoded protein: CASSDRMLDRQHF.